Detailed here is one T cell receptor (beta chain). As processed by the authors: Amplification from reference gene primers served as the basis for estimated nucleated cell counts. Some clones are missing from TCRdb's copy, which holds only in-frame ones; the method was immunoSEQ multiplex PCR. The V and J calls and clone size are taken from that table; D and trimming were inferred from the DNA. The table lists some 190,000 clones, 70% to 90% of them singletons. The source of the sample is a study of blood T cell repertoires in COVID-19. V lost 5 bases, J lost 5 bases, and 15 bases lay in between. Germline values: CDR1 SGHAT, CDR2 FQDESV (reference sequence). CDR3 length equals 15 residues.

The TCR comes from a person aged 70 to 85 with COVID-19, enrolled during active disease. The sample taken for sequencing was peripheral blood. The V and J genes are TRBV11-1 and TRBJ2-2, with D perhaps TRBD2 (5 bases). The CDR3 here is CASSPPGRGTGELFF. The CDR3 region has the DNA TGTGCCAGCAGCCCCCCCGGTCGAGGGACCGGGGAGCTGTTTTTT.